This TCR beta chain was recovered during a study of T cell responses to AZD1222 COVID-19 vaccine. This CDR3 spans 12 amino acids. V was pared by 2 bases and J by 5 bases, with 6 bases between. Germline CDR1 reads KGHSH; CDR2 reads LQKENI. The repertoire was sequenced with immunoSEQ multiplex PCR; TCRdb's copy has only in-frame clones and lacks some. The sample lists 90,000 to 120,000 clones, approximately 96% seen once, with approximately 2.2% in the top ten. This rearrangement joins TRBV18 to TRBJ1-2, with D unclear. The receptor was derived from an adult in good health. Specimen: peripheral blood, collected on day 0 of AZD1222 vaccination. DNA of the CDR3: TGTGCCAGCTCACCAGCGGGATATGGCTACACCTTC. It translates to CASSPAGYGYTF.